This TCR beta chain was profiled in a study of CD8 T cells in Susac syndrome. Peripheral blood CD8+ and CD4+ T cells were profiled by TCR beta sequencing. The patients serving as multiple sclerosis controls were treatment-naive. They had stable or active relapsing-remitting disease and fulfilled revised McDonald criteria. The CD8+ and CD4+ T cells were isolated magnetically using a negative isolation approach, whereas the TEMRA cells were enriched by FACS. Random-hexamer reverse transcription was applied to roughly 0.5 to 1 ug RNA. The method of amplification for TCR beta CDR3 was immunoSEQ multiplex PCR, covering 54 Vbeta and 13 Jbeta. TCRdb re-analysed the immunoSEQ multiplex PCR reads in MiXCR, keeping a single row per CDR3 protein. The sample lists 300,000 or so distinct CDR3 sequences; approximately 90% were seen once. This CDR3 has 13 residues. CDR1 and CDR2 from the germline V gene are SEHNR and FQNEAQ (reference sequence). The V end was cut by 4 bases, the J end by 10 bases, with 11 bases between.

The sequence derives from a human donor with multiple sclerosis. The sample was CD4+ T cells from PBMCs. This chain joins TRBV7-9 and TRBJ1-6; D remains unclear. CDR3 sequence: CASSSQWESPLHF. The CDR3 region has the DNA TGTGCCAGCAGCTCACAGTGGGAGTCACCCCTCCACTTT.